This entry concerns a single T cell receptor (beta chain). Its specificity is unknown. The repertoire was sequenced with immunoSEQ multiplex PCR; TCRdb's copy has only in-frame clones and lacks some. The sample yields roughly 400,000 clones, around 89% seen once. This sample was taken from a study of Ad26.COV2.S vaccination and SARS-CoV-2 variants. Study context: Recipients of Ad26.COV2.S got it intramuscularly, once or twice 56 days apart. Points from the study as a whole: Higher spike-specific TCR breadth was found in vaccine recipients than in placebo recipients. Reportedly, spike-specific CD8+ and CD4+ T cell responses achieved substantial breadth once vaccination had taken place.

The treatment is: roughly 19 received Ad26.COV2.S at low or high dose, single or two shots; roughly 5 received placebo; per-sample allocation not given. Samples analyzed were those drawn on day 63 after the first vaccine or placebo injection. The sequences come from peripheral blood, collected in a trial of Ad26.COV2.S vaccine versus placebo. The sequence came from a person between 18 and 65 years old who received the Ad26.COV2.S COVID-19 vaccine or a placebo.

The CDR3 DNA reads as TGTGCCAGCGCCTTACAGGGCCCTCAGTTCGCGAACACCGGGGAGCTGTTTTTT. This encodes CASALQGPQFANTGELFF. The rearrangement links TRBV2 to TRBJ2-2, with a weak D call TRBD1 (6 bases). V was cut by 8 bases and J by 0 bases, with 22 bases left in between. The CDR3 runs 18 residues. CDR1 is SNHLY, CDR2 FYNNEI, per germline.